This T cell receptor beta chain was captured in a study of T cell changes during pregnancy in multiple sclerosis. Sequenced by immunoSEQ multiplex PCR; TCRdb stores in-frame clones only, minus some. Here the sample spans 40,000 to 45,000 clones, roughly 92% being singletons. Sample: peripheral blood. This sequence originates from a female donor with multiple sclerosis, enrolled in a pregnancy study.

CDR3 nucleotides: TGCGCCAGCAGACCCGAGACAGGGCATGGGACTGAAGCTTTCTTT. It codes for CASRPETGHGTEAFF. The rearrangement joins TRBV5-1 to TRBJ1-1; TRBD1 aligns across 7 bases. The CDR3 sequence is 15 residues long. Germline V gene lookup returns CDR1 SGHRS and CDR2 YFSETQ. The ends lost 5 bases at V and 5 bases at J; junction bases unmatched: 12.